The clone carrying this T cell receptor beta chain occurred once. This sample is part of a study of blood T cell repertoires in COVID-19. In the source study's methods: For nucleated cells, counts were estimated from reference gene primer amplification. Using immunoSEQ multiplex PCR, the repertoire was profiled, and TCRdb retains in-frame clones only, with some absent. V, J and clone size derive from that table, while D and trimming were established from the DNA sequence. The table has 100,000 to 150,000 clones, 85% seen once; the top ten hold under 8%. The germline V gene has CDR1 KGHDR and CDR2 SFDVKD. The CDR3 totals 16 residues. Trimming cost V 4 bases and J 4 bases; bases outside gene matches: 8.

The specimen sequenced was peripheral blood. The rearrangement joins TRBV24-1 to TRBJ1-5; TRBD1 aligns across 8 bases. The clonotype was recovered from an elderly man with active or convalescent COVID-19. CDR3 loop: CATSDRTGKGNQPQHF. Written as DNA, the CDR3 is TGTGCCACCAGTGACCGGACAGGGAAGGGAAATCAGCCCCAGCATTTT.